This T cell receptor (beta chain) was found in a study of human T cells and chemical hapten exposure. Stated time point: healthy volunteer bleed at 2 weeks. The template was total RNA from unfractionated whole blood. Each CDR3 protein gets one entry after TCRdb re-called the RACE reads with MiXCR. Of over 85,000 distinct CDR3 sequences listed, over 8% are singletons. The CDR3 consists of 16 residues. Trimming cost V 5 bases and J 2 bases, with 16 bases left between them. CDR1 MNHEY and CDR2 SMNVEV come from the germline V gene (reference sequence). This receptor was obtained from a female donor in good health. Some clones in this sample may be carry-over from other donors' samples. Sequencing was performed on whole blood. The J gene is TRBJ1-5, the V gene TRBV27; maybe TRBD1 (6 bases). The CDR3 region has the DNA TGTGCCAGCAGTCCTTTGACAGGAGGGCGCAATCAGCCCCAGCATTTT. Protein product: CASSPLTGGRNQPQHF.